The clone carrying this T cell receptor (beta chain) was counted many times. The data were taken from a study of T cells after yellow fever vaccination. TCRdb reanalysed the 5' RACE reads using MiXCR and keeps one entry per CDR3 protein. The data contain 150,000 to 200,000 distinct CDR3 sequences, approximately 10% of them singletons. V lost 8 bases to trimming and J lost 1 base, with 11 bases between them. The CDR3 consists of 13 residues. Germline V gene sequence: CDR1 LNHNV, CDR2 YYDKDF (reference sequence). The chain combines TRBV15 with TRBJ1-1; D may be TRBD1 (6 bases). This clonotype was sampled from a man aged 18 to 35 who received the YFV17D yellow fever vaccine. This specimen consisted of CD8+ T cells sorted from PBMCs, obtained 15 days after the yellow fever booster vaccination. CDR3 protein: CATADRRNTEAFF. In DNA, the CDR3 is TGTGCCACCGCCGACAGGAGGAACACTGAAGCTTTCTTT. The complete variable domain, with remaining parts taken from reference TRBV15 and TRBJ1-1, reads DAMVIQNPRYQVTQFGKPVTLSCSQTLNHNVMYWYQQKSSQAPKLLFHYYDKDFNNEADTPDNFQSRRPNTSFCFLDIRSPGLGDTAMYLCATADRRNTEAFFGQGTRLTVV.